These 17 T cell receptor beta chains share one sample of origin, sequenced in a study of control samples from healthy donors and cancer patients. TCRdb keeps only in-frame clones here, not all; method: immunoSEQ multiplex PCR. The sample shows some 130,000 clones, about 91% of them seen only once. The sequenced sample was blood. The receptors shown here come from a man in his forties in good health.

This clone was recorded a few times. The rearrangement uses TRBV9 and TRBJ1-6; the D is unclear. Trimming stripped 0 bases from V and 9 bases from J, with 10 bases between. The CDR3 runs to 14 residues. Germline lookup yields CDR1 SGDLS and CDR2 YYNGEE. The CDR3: CASSVGGNSSPLHF. As DNA, the CDR3 is TGTGCCAGCAGCGTAGGAGGGAACAGTTCACCCCTCCACTTT.

The chain recombines TRBV7-8 with TRBJ2-1; the match to TRBD1 covers 7 bases. After removal of 5 bases from V and 2 bases from J, the junction contained 9 bases not matched to a gene. The CDR3 loop spans 16 amino acids. Germline loops: CDR1 SGHVS, CDR2 FQNEAQ. CDR3 DNA: TGTGCCAGCAGCATCTTCCAGGGGGTCACCTACAATGAGCAGTTCTTC. Encoded protein: CASSIFQGVTYNEQFF.

V usage is TRBV24-1 and J usage is TRBJ2-7; 13 positions match TRBD2. V was clipped by 4 bases and J by 2 bases; unmatched bases: 7. Germline CDR1 KGHDR, CDR2 SFDVKD. This CDR3 is built from 17 residues. The CDR3: CATSDTGLAGSPYEQYF. DNA for the CDR3: TGTGCCACCAGTGACACGGGACTAGCGGGGTCCCCCTACGAGCAGTACTTC.

This rearrangement joins TRBV6-2 or TRBV6-3 to TRBJ1-5, with a weak D call TRBD1 (5 bases). Germline lookup yields CDR1 MNHEY and CDR2 SVGEGT. V was cut by 5 bases and J by 6 bases, with 17 bases left in between. The CDR3 sequence is 15 residues long. CDR3 protein: CASSDSYLSPQPQHF. CDR3 bases: TGTGCCAGCAGTGACAGCTACCTTTCACCTCAGCCCCAGCATTTT.

This sequence joins TRBV3-1 (or the pseudogene TRBV3-2) and TRBJ1-1; D gene ambiguous. V was cut by 0 bases and J by 1 base, with 9 bases left in between. The germline gives CDR1 LGHDT, CDR2 YNNKEL (reference sequence). The CDR3 consists of 15 residues. The CDR3 protein is CASSQEGGRNTEAFF. The CDR3 nucleotides are TGTGCCAGCAGCCAAGAAGGCGGGAGGAACACTGAAGCTTTCTTT.

The V call is TRBV4-1, the J call TRBJ2-5, with TRBD2 matching over 16 bases. Trimming cost V 4 bases and J 0 bases; bases outside gene matches: 5. CDR1 is MGHRA, CDR2 YSYEKL, per germline. The CDR3 has 18 amino acids. CDR3 sequence: CASSREGLAGGYQETQYF. The CDR3 region has the DNA TGCGCCAGCAGCCGAGAGGGACTAGCGGGGGGGTACCAAGAGACCCAGTACTTC.

The chain is built from TRBV2 and TRBJ1-1; no clear D gene. Germline CDR1 reads SNHLY; CDR2 reads FYNNEI. This CDR3 is 15 amino acids long. Trimming removed 2 bases from V and 7 bases from J, with 17 bases in between. For the CDR3, the DNA is TGTGCCAGCAGTGAACTCCAGGCGCACTTAGGTGAAGCTTTCTTT. This translates into CASSELQAHLGEAFF.

The chain combines TRBV12-5 with TRBJ1-2; D call uncertain. V was pared by 6 bases and J by 7 bases, with 15 bases between. The CDR3 length is 13 residues. Per germline, CDR1 LGHNT and CDR2 FRNRAP. The CDR3 region is CASGLDGPGGYTF. CDR3 bases: TGTGCTAGTGGCCTTGACGGGCCCGGTGGCTACACCTTC.

This chain links TRBV6-2 or TRBV6-3 with TRBJ1-4; unclear D gene. V lost 5 bases to trimming and J lost 8 bases, with 9 bases between them. The length of the CDR3 is 12 residues. Germline CDR1 is MNHEY and CDR2 is SVGEGT. The CDR3 protein is CASSDRREKLFF. DNA of the CDR3: TGTGCCAGCAGTGACCGCCGGGAAAAACTGTTTTTT.

The V gene is TRBV30, the J gene TRBJ1-5; 9 nucleotides line up with TRBD1. The CDR3 runs to 16 residues. CDR1 GTSNPN and CDR2 SVGIG come from the germline V gene (reference sequence). Germline trimming cut 1 base from V and 0 bases from J; bases unmatched to any gene: 4. CDR3 DNA: TGTGCCTGGAGTGCCGGACAGGGGTATAGCAATCAGCCCCAGCATTTT. Protein product: CAWSAGQGYSNQPQHF.

In DNA, the CDR3 is TGTGCCAGCAGCCCTGGGACTAGCTTGTCAGATACGCAGTATTTT. Translated: CASSPGTSLSDTQYF. The chain recombines TRBV5-4 with TRBJ2-3; 9 bases align to TRBD2. The V gene's germline CDR1 is SGHNT and CDR2 YYREEE (reference sequence). This CDR3 is built from 15 residues. Germline trimming cut 4 bases from V and 4 bases from J; bases unmatched to any gene: 7.

The rearrangement joins TRBV7-2 to TRBJ1-3, with D perhaps matching TRBD1 (6 bases). The germline CDR1 and CDR2 sequences are SGHTA and FQGNSA. Trimming took off 5 bases at V and 0 bases at J, with 14 bases between the two ends. The CDR3 is made up of 16 amino acids. The CDR3 region is CASSPGGGISGNTIYF. CDR3 bases: TGTGCCAGCAGCCCCGGGGGCGGCATCTCTGGAAACACCATATATTTT. The complete variable domain, with remaining parts taken from reference TRBV7-2 and TRBJ1-3, reads GAGVSQSPSNKVTEKGKDVELRCDPISGHTALYWYRQSLGQGLEFLIYFQGNSAPDKSGLPSDRFSAERTGGSVSTLTIQRTQQEDSAVYLCASSPGGGISGNTIYFGEGSWLTVV.

V usage is TRBV18 and J usage is TRBJ2-7, with TRBD2 matching 10 bases. The CDR3 totals 14 residues. Trimming removed 3 bases from V and 9 bases from J; junction bases left unmatched: 8. Germline CDR1 and CDR2: KGHSH and LQKENI. The CDR3 coding sequence is TGTGCCAGCTCACCGAGCGGGGGGGCCGAAGGGCAGTACTTC. It specifies CASSPSGGAEGQYF.

This clone was recorded at least ten times. The chain uses TRBV19 and TRBJ2-2, with D perhaps given as TRBD1 or TRBD2 (5 bases each). V was clipped by 6 bases and J by 3 bases, with 11 bases between them. The CDR3 covers 14 residues. Germline CDR1 LNHDA, CDR2 SQIVND (reference sequence). For the CDR3, the DNA is TGTGCCAGTAGAGGGGAGATACACACCGGGGAGCTGTTTTTT. Its translation: CASRGEIHTGELFF.

With regard to this clone: This sample includes further DNA sequences coding for the same CDR3. The V gene is TRBV9, the J gene TRBJ2-6; D unresolved. The germline V gene has CDR1 SGDLS and CDR2 YYNGEE. V was trimmed by 2 bases and J by 1 base, leaving 1 base between them. The CDR3 spans 13 residues. The CDR3 sequence: CASSVSGANVLTF. DNA of the CDR3: TGTGCCAGCAGCGTGTCTGGGGCCAACGTCCTGACTTTC.

The rearrangement joins TRBV6-1 to TRBJ1-6, with D hard to call. The CDR3 has 14 amino acids. Germline V CDR1 and CDR2: MNHNS, SASEGT. V was cut by 0 bases and J by 10 bases, with 10 bases left in between. Written as DNA, the CDR3 is TGTGCCAGCAGTGAAGCATCGGATTGGTCACCCCTCCACTTT. Its translation is CASSEASDWSPLHF.

J is TRBJ2-1 and V is TRBV9, with D perhaps matching TRBD1 (7 bases). CDR1 and CDR2 (germline): SGDLS, YYNGEE. The CDR3 is 16 amino acids. V lost 0 bases to trimming and J lost 4 bases, with 14 bases between them. CDR3 nucleotide sequence: TGTGCCAGCAGCGTAGGGCCAGGGGGAGGTTACAATGAGCAGTTCTTC. It translates to CASSVGPGGGYNEQFF.